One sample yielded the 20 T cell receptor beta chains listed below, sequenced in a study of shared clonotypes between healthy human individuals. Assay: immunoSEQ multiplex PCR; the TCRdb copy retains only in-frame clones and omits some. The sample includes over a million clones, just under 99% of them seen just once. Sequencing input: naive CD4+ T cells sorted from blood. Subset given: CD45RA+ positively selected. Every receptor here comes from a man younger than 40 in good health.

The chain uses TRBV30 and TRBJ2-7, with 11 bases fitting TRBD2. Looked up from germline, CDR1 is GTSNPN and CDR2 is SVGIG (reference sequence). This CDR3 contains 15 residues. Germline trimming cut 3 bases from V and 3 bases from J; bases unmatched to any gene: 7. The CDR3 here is CAWSPRLAGIYEQYF. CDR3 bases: TGTGCCTGGAGCCCAAGACTAGCGGGGATCTACGAGCAGTACTTC.

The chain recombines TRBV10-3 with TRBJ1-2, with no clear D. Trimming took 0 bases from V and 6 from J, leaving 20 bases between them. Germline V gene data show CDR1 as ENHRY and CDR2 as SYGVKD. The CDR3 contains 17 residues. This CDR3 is CAISESTSGQVLNGYTF. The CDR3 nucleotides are TGTGCCATCAGTGAGTCGACTAGCGGGCAAGTCTTAAATGGCTACACCTTC.

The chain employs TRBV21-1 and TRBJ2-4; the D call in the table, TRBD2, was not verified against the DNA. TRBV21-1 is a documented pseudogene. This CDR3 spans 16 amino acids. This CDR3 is CASSPPGGGSENIQYF. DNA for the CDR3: TGTGCCAGCAGCCCTCCGGGGGGCGGGAGCGAAAACATTCAGTACTTC.

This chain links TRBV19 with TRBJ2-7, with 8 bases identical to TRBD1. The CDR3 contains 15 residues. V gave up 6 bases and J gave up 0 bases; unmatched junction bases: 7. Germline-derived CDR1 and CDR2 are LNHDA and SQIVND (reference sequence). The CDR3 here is CASSLSTGGSYEQYF. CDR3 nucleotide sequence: TGTGCCAGTAGCCTTTCCACAGGGGGCTCCTACGAGCAGTACTTC.

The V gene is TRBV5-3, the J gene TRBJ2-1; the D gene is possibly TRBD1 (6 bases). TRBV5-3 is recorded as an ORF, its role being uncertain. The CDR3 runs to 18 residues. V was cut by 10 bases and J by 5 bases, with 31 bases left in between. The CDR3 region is CAPKAFQGTVFAHNEQFF. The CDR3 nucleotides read TGTGCCCCAAAGGCATTTCAGGGGACGGTGTTCGCCCACAATGAGCAGTTCTTC.

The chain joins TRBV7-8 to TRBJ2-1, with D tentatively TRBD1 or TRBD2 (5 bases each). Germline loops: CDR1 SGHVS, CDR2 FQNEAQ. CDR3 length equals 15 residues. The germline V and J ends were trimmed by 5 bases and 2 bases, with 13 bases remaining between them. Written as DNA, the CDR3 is TGTGCCAGCAGCGAGAGGGGTTTCACCTACAATGAGCAGTTCTTC. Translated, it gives CASSERGFTYNEQFF.

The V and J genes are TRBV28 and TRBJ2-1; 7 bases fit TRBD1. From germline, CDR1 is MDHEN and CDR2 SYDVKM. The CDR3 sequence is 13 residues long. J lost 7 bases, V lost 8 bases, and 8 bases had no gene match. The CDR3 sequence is CASGRGLPNEQFF. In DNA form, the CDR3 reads TGTGCCAGCGGAAGGGGGCTTCCTAATGAGCAGTTCTTC.

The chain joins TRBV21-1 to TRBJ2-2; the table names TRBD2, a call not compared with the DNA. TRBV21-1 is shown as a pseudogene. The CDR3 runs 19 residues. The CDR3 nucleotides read TGTGCCAGCAGCAAAGTGAGGTCACTAGCGGATGCGAACACCGGGGAGCTGTTTTTT. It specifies CASSKVRSLADANTGELFF.

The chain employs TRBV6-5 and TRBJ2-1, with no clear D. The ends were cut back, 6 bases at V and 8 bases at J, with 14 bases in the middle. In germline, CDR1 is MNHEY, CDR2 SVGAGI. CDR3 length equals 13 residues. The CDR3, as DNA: TGTGCCAGCAGGACCCGAGTATTGCATGAGCAGTTCTTC. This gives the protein CASRTRVLHEQFF.

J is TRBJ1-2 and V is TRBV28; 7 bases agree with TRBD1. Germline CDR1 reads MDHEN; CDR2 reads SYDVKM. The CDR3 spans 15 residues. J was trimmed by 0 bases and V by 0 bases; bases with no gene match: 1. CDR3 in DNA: TGTGCCAGCAGTTTATGGGACAGGACTAACTATGGCTACACCTTC. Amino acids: CASSLWDRTNYGYTF.

The CDR3 region has the DNA TGCGCCAGCAGCGCTCAGGTCTCTGGGGCCAACGTCCTGACTTTC. Protein: CASSAQVSGANVLTF. The genes are TRBV5-1 and TRBJ2-6, with unresolved D. This CDR3 has 15 residues. Per the germline V gene, CDR1 is SGHRS and CDR2 is YFSETQ. The V gene lost 4 bases and the J gene lost 0 bases, with 8 bases spanning the gap.

CDR3 coding DNA: TGTGCCAGTATACAGGGGGCGTACACTGAAGCTTTCTTT. It translates to CASIQGAYTEAFF. The chain joins TRBV19 to TRBJ1-1; 9 positions agree with TRBD1. CDR1 LNHDA and CDR2 SQIVND come from the germline V gene (reference sequence). This CDR3 spans 13 amino acids. J lost 3 bases, V lost 7 bases, and 3 bases had no gene match.

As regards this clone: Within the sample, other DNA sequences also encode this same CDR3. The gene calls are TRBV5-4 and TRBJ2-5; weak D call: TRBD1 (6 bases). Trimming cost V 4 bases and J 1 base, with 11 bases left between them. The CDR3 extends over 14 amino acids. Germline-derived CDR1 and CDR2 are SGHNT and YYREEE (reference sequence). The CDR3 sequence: CASSPGTSQETQYF. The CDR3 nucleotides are TGTGCCAGCAGCCCCGGGACATCCCAAGAGACCCAGTACTTC.

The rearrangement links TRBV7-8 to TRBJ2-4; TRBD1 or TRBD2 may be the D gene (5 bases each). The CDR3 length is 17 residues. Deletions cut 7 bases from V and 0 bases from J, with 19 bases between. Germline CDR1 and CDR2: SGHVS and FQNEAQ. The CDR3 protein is CASTPGRERVAKNIQYF. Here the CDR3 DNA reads TGTGCCAGCACCCCGGGACGGGAACGAGTAGCCAAAAACATTCAGTACTTC.

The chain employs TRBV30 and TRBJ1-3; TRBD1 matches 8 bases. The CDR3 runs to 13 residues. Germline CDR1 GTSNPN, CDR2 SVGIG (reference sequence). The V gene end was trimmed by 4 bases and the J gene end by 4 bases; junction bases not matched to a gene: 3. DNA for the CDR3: TGTGCCTGGAAACGGACAGGGGGAAACACCATATATTTT. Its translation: CAWKRTGGNTIYF.

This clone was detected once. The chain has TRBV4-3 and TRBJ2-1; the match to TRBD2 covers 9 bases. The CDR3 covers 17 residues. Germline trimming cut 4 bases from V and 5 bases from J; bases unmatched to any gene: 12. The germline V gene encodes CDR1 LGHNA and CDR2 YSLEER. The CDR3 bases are TGCGCCAGCAGCCTTCTAATGGGCCTAGCGGGAAACAATGAGCAGTTCTTC. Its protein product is CASSLLMGLAGNNEQFF.

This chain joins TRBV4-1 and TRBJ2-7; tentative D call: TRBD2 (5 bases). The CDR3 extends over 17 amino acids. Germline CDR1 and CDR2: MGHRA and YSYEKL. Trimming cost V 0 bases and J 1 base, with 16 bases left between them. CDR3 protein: CASSQERVGLSSYEQYF. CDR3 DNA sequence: TGCGCCAGCAGCCAAGAGCGGGTAGGTCTTTCTTCCTACGAGCAGTACTTC.

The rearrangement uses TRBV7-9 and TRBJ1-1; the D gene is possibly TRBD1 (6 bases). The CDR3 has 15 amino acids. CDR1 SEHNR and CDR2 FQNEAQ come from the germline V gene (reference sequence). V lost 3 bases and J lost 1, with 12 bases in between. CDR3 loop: CASSFSQGRNTEAFF. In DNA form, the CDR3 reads TGTGCCAGCAGCTTTTCCCAGGGGCGGAACACTGAAGCTTTCTTT. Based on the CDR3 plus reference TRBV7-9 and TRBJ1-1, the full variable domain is DTGVSQNPRHKITKRGQNVTFRCDPISEHNRLYWYRQTLGQGPEFLTYFQNEAQLEKSRLLSDRFSAERPKGSFSTLEIQRTEQGDSAMYLCASSFSQGRNTEAFFGQGTRLTVV.

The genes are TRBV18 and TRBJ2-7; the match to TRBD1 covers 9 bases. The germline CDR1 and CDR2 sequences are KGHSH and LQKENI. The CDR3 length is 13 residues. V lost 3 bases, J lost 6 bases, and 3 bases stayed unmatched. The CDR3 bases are TGTGCCAGCTCACCCGGGACAGGGCTCGAGCAGTACTTC. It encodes CASSPGTGLEQYF. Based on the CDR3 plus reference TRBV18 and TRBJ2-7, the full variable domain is NAGVMQNPRHLVRRRGQEARLRCSPMKGHSHVYWYRQLPEEGLKFMVYLQKENIIDESGMPKERFSAEFPKEGPSILRIQQVVRGDSAAYFCASSPGTGLEQYFGPGTRLTVT.

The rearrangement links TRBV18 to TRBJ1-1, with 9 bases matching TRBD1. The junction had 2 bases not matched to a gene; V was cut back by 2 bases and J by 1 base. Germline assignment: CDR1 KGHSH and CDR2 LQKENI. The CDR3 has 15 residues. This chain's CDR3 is CASSPGQGQNTEAFF. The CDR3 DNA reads TGTGCCAGCTCACCAGGACAGGGGCAGAACACTGAAGCTTTCTTT.